These T cell receptor beta chains were read from a single sample in a study of blood T cells in healthy people across ages. TCRdb passed the 5' RACE reads through MiXCR, listing each CDR3 protein once. The sample lists around 1,000,000 distinct CDR3 sequences, 20% to 25% occurring once. The same sample was also studied in work on T cells of mothers and their children.

The material sequenced was blood. The receptors stem from a girl aged 2 to 10 in good health. Each CDR3 is given with its conserved first and last residue. Fields, in order: clone size, V gene, J gene, D gene, CDR3 protein, CDR3 DNA. D genes are given only for firm matches. Rows may omit the clone size; those that give it use once, few, many or a size class.

NA	TRBV12-3/TRBV12-4	TRBJ1-5	NA	CASTHRAYQPQHF	TGTGCCAGCACCCATCGGGCGTACCAGCCCCAGCATTTT
few	TRBV24-1	TRBJ2-7	NA	CATSDLGAGLGKTYEQYF	TGTGCCACCAGTGACCTCGGAGCGGGCCTGGGGAAGACCTACGAGCAGTACTTC
few	TRBV20-1	TRBJ2-1	TRBD2	CSATGTSLIEQFF	TGCAGTGCAACCGGGACTAGCTTAATTGAGCAGTTCTTC
NA	TRBV20-1	TRBJ2-1	NA	CSARSRDQRYNEQFF	TGCAGTGCTAGATCCCGGGACCAACGATACAATGAGCAGTTCTTC
few	TRBV11-2	TRBJ1-4	NA	CASKSMADSTNEKLFF	TGTGCCAGCAAATCGATGGCGGACTCAACTAATGAAAAACTGTTTTTT
NA	TRBV20-1	TRBJ1-2	TRBD1	CSARDDRGYGYTF	TGCAGTGCTAGAGATGACAGGGGATATGGCTACACCTTC
few	TRBV25-1	TRBJ2-7	NA	CATGTFYEQYF	TGTGCCACCGGGACCTTCTACGAGCAGTACTTC
few	TRBV29-1	TRBJ2-3	NA	CSVGVYGDTQYF	TGCAGCGTTGGGGTATATGGAGATACGCAGTATTTT
NA	TRBV7-3	TRBJ1-1	TRBD1	CASSSRTGNRFDTEAFF	TGTGCCAGCAGCTCGAGGACAGGGAATCGGTTCGACACTGAAGCTTTCTTT
few	TRBV29-1	TRBJ2-1	TRBD1	CSVVGQGARGEQFF	TGCAGCGTTGTCGGCCAGGGGGCACGGGGTGAGCAGTTCTTC
few	TRBV11-3	TRBJ2-3	NA	CASSLEDPSDTQYF	TGTGCCAGCAGCTTAGAGGATCCCTCTGACACGCAGTATTTT
NA	TRBV28	TRBJ2-2	NA	CASRNGPNLANTGELFF	TGTGCCAGCAGGAACGGACCTAACCTAGCCAACACCGGGGAGCTGTTTTTT
NA	TRBV9	TRBJ2-5	NA	CASSVAFAPETQYF	TGTGCCAGCAGCGTAGCTTTCGCCCCAGAGACCCAGTACTTC
NA	TRBV12-5	TRBJ1-2	TRBD1	CASGSMDRGYGYTF	TGTGCTAGTGGTTCGATGGACAGGGGATACGGCTACACCTTC
NA	TRBV12-3/TRBV12-4	TRBJ1-2	NA	CASSRPALPNYGYTF	TGTGCCAGCAGCCGCCCGGCCCTCCCGAACTATGGCTACACCTTC
few	TRBV7-6	TRBJ2-5	TRBD2	CASSQIPLGLAEETQYF	TGTGCCAGCAGTCAAATCCCCCTAGGACTAGCTGAAGAGACCCAGTACTTC
few	TRBV5-1	TRBJ2-5	NA	CASSRLRGEETQYF	TGCGCCAGCAGCCGATTACGGGGTGAAGAGACCCAGTACTTC
many	TRBV28	TRBJ2-6	NA	CASRYRDGQSGANVLTF	TGTGCCAGCAGATATCGGGACGGACAGTCTGGGGCCAACGTCCTGACTTTC
few	TRBV10-3	TRBJ2-1	TRBD2	CAISETSGGMNNEQFF	TGTGCCATCAGTGAGACTAGCGGGGGTATGAACAATGAGCAGTTCTTC
many	TRBV24-1	TRBJ2-1	NA	CATSAEHYMGLNEQFF	TGTGCCACCAGTGCTGAACATTATATGGGTCTCAATGAGCAGTTCTTC
few	TRBV19	TRBJ1-1	NA	CATYIGGTEAFF	TGTGCCACCTACATCGGAGGGACTGAAGCTTTCTTT
NA	TRBV24-1	TRBJ2-1	NA	CATSDPLEDEQFF	TGTGCCACCAGTGATCCTCTCGAGGATGAGCAGTTCTTC
NA	TRBV12-3/TRBV12-4	TRBJ1-2	NA	CASGFGPQSYGYTF	TGTGCCAGCGGTTTCGGGCCTCAGTCCTATGGCTACACCTTC
NA	TRBV2	TRBJ2-5	NA	CASSETKLAETQYF	TGTGCCAGCAGTGAAACCAAGCTAGCTGAGACCCAGTACTTC
NA	TRBV25-1	TRBJ1-1	NA	CASSGAREGNTEAFF	TGTGCCAGCAGTGGTGCCAGGGAAGGGAACACTGAAGCTTTCTTT
NA	TRBV4-2	TRBJ2-7	NA	CASSQAQGSSYEQYF	TGTGCCAGCAGCCAAGCCCAGGGTAGCTCCTACGAGCAGTACTTC
NA	TRBV20-1	TRBJ1-4	NA	CSAMTLSNEKLFF	TGCAGTGCTATGACTCTCTCTAATGAAAAACTGTTTTTT